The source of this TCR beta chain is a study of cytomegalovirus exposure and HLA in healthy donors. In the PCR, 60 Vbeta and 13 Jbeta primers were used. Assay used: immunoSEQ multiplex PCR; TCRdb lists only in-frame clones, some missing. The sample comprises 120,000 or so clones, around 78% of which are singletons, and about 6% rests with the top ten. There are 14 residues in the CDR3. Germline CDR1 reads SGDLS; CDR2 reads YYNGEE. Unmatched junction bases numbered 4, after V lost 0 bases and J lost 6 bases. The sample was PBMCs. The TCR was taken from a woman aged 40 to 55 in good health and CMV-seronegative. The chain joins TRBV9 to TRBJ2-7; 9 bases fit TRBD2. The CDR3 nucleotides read TGTGCCAGCAGCGTAGGGCTAGCGGGACCCGAGCAGTACTTC. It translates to CASSVGLAGPEQYF.